The 26 T cell receptor beta chains below come from one sample, sequenced in a study of CD8+CD57+ T cells in acquired aplastic anemia. It was genomic DNA that served as the template for profiling TCR beta VDJ and CDR3. A single record per CDR3 protein comes from TCRdb applying MiXCR to the reads. The sample consists of around 500,000 distinct CDR3 sequences, roughly a third of them appearing once. The patients chosen for sequencing had shown expansion of CD8+CD57+ cells (detected by flow cytometry). The sample consisted of sorted CD4+, CD8+, or CD8+CD57+ T cells (not recorded which) from PBMCs. The receptor source for this set is a human donor with aplastic anemia.

This clonotype was counted between two and nine times. V and J are TRBV7-8 and TRBJ2-4, with D uncertain. The germline V and J ends were trimmed by 3 bases and 6 bases, with 3 bases remaining between them. This CDR3 is 11 amino acids long. The germline V gene has CDR1 SGHVS and CDR2 FQNEAQ. The CDR3 region has the DNA TGTGCCAGCAGCTTTACAAACATTCAGTACTTC. Translation: CASSFTNIQYF.

In the case of this clonotype: This could be a read error, since a much larger clone is one nucleotide away. The V and J genes are TRBV4-2 and TRBJ1-6, with a weak D call TRBD1 (5 bases). This CDR3 comprises 14 residues. Germline V gene data show CDR1 as LGHNA and CDR2 as YNFKEQ. Trimming took 4 bases from V and 11 from J, leaving 15 bases between them. The CDR3 spells CASSRRDFGPPLHF. The DNA of the CDR3 is TGTGCCAGCAGCCGACGGGACTTCGGTCCACCCCTCCACTTT.

The rearrangement joins TRBV11-1 to TRBJ2-1; 8 bases fit TRBD2. The CDR3 spans 15 residues. Per the germline V gene, CDR1 is SGHAT and CDR2 is FQDESV (reference sequence). The ends lost 5 bases at V and 3 bases at J; junction bases unmatched: 6. CDR3 nucleotides: TGTGCCAGCAGCCCAGTAGCGGGAAACTACAATGAGCAGTTCTTC. Its translation: CASSPVAGNYNEQFF.

The rearrangement uses TRBV12-3 or TRBV12-4 and TRBJ1-2; D remains ambiguous. CDR3 length: 14 amino acids. V was trimmed by 3 bases and J by 6 bases, leaving 14 bases between them. CDR3 DNA sequence: TGTGCCAGCAGTTTCGTTGGAGGAGTGAATGGCTACACCTTC. It specifies CASSFVGGVNGYTF.

This clonotype appeared a few times. This chain uses TRBV9 with TRBJ2-2; unclear D gene. The CDR3 has 12 residues. The ends were cut back, 4 bases at V and 0 bases at J, with 1 base in the middle. The germline CDR1 and CDR2 sequences are SGDLS and YYNGEE. CDR3 bases: TGTGCCAGCAGCCCGAACACCGGGGAGCTGTTTTTT. This translates into CASSPNTGELFF.

CDR3 sequence reads: CASSISGTSGVVDTQYF. DNA of the CDR3: TGTGCCAGCAGTATCTCCGGGACTAGCGGGGTAGTAGATACGCAGTATTTT. The V and J genes are TRBV12-3 or TRBV12-4 and TRBJ2-3; 13 positions match TRBD2. This CDR3 comprises 17 residues. Trimming at V came to 5 bases and at J to 5 bases, leaving 10 bases not matched to a gene.

In its sample, this clonotype was seen many times. The chain is built from TRBV5-1 and TRBJ1-6; TRBD1 matches at 11 bases. The J segment lost 7 bases and the V segment lost 4 bases, leaving 7 bases of the junction unmatched. The CDR3 spans 16 residues. Per germline, CDR1 SGHRS and CDR2 YFSETQ. CDR3 nucleotides: TGCGCCAGCAGCCTAGGGACAGGGGGTGGCAATTCACCCCTCCACTTT. Its protein is CASSLGTGGGNSPLHF.

There are a few counts of this clonotype. V is TRBV20-1 and J is TRBJ2-5, with 8 bases fitting TRBD2. V was pared by 5 bases and J by 1 base, with 3 bases of the junction left unmatched. The CDR3 has 13 amino acids. CDR1 is DFQATT and CDR2 is SNEGSKA in the germline V gene (reference sequence). CDR3: CSADGTSQETQYF. The CDR3 DNA sequence: TGCAGTGCTGATGGGACTAGCCAAGAGACCCAGTACTTC.

This clonotype was recorded a few times. The rearrangement links TRBV7-8 to TRBJ1-3; D gene uncertain. CDR1 and CDR2 (germline): SGHVS, FQNEAQ. This CDR3 comprises 17 residues. Trimming removed 1 base at V and 1 base at J, with 14 bases between. The CDR3, as DNA: TGTGCCAGCAGCTTAGGGGTTGTCGGTGGATCTGGAAACACCATATATTTT. Its protein is CASSLGVVGGSGNTIYF.

This clonotype has a count of ten or more. The V and J genes are TRBV9 and TRBJ2-7, with TRBD2 identical over 8 bases. Germline V CDR1 and CDR2: SGDLS, YYNGEE. The length of the CDR3 is 14 residues. The J segment lost 4 bases and the V segment lost 4 bases, leaving 7 bases of the junction unmatched. The CDR3 region is CASSSPGGGYEQYF. Written as DNA, the CDR3 is TGTGCCAGCAGCTCCCCCGGGGGGGGGTACGAGCAGTACTTC. The full variable domain, its missing parts supplied by reference TRBV9 and TRBJ2-7, is DSGVTQTPKHLITATGQRVTLRCSPRSGDLSVYWYQQSLDQGLQFLIQYYNGEERAKGNILERFSAQQFPDLHSELNLSSLELGDSALYFCASSSPGGGYEQYFGPGTRLTVT.

This chain connects TRBV14 to TRBJ2-1; 10 nucleotides agree with TRBD2. The ends lost 4 bases at V and 0 bases at J; junction bases unmatched: 12. The CDR3 runs to 19 residues. The V gene's germline CDR1 is SGHDN and CDR2 FVKESK. Here the CDR3 DNA reads TGTGCCAGCAGCCCGGGACTAGCGATAAGAACACCCTCCTACAATGAGCAGTTCTTC. Its translation is CASSPGLAIRTPSYNEQFF.

Ten or more counts support this clonotype. The gene calls are TRBV7-9 and TRBJ1-2, with D possibly TRBD1 on 5 matching bases. This CDR3 is built from 14 residues. V was pared by 5 bases and J by 3 bases, with 13 bases between. Germline values: CDR1 SEHNR, CDR2 FQNEAQ (reference sequence). The CDR3 bases are TGTGCCAGCAGCGGGAGCAGGGTTGACTATGGCTACACCTTC. Residues: CASSGSRVDYGYTF.

The V call is TRBV7-2, the J call TRBJ2-1; 7 bases match TRBD2. The CDR3 has 15 residues. CDR1 is SGHTA, CDR2 FQGNSA, per germline. The trim removed 0 bases at V and 4 bases at J, leaving 3 bases unmatched. DNA for the CDR3: TGTGCCAGCAGCTTAGCGGGACTAAGTTACAATGAGCAGTTCTTC. Amino acids: CASSLAGLSYNEQFF. The full variable domain, completed using reference TRBV7-2 and TRBJ2-1, is GAGVSQSPSNKVTEKGKDVELRCDPISGHTALYWYRQSLGQGLEFLIYFQGNSAPDKSGLPSDRFSAERTGGSVSTLTIQRTQQEDSAVYLCASSLAGLSYNEQFFGPGTRLTVL.

This sequence joins TRBV4-2 and TRBJ2-1; 16 nucleotides line up with TRBD2. Trimming cost V 4 bases and J 7 bases; bases outside gene matches: 13. The CDR3 extends over 19 amino acids. Germline V CDR1 and CDR2: LGHNA, YNFKEQ. This CDR3 reads CASSLGTSGRALKTNEQFF. CDR3 bases: TGTGCCAGCAGCCTCGGGACTAGCGGGAGGGCCTTAAAAACGAATGAGCAGTTCTTC.

As for this clonotype: Being one base from a much bigger clone, this may be a read error. The gene calls are TRBV7-2 and TRBJ1-1; D call uncertain. The CDR3 is 13 amino acids. CDR1 is SGHTA and CDR2 is FQGNSA in the germline V gene. Trimming took off 2 bases at V and 3 bases at J, with 7 bases between the two ends. This CDR3 reads CASSLKADTEAFF. For the CDR3, the DNA is TGTGCCAGCAGCTTAAAGGCGGACACTGAAGCTTTCTTT. The entire variable domain, with the rest obtained from reference TRBV7-2 and TRBJ1-1, is as follows: GAGVSQSPSNKVTEKGKDVELRCDPISGHTALYWYRQSLGQGLEFLIYFQGNSAPDKSGLPSDRFSAERTGGSVSTLTIQRTQQEDSAVYLCASSLKADTEAFFGQGTRLTVV.

This clonotype was picked up many times. The rearrangement joins TRBV19 to TRBJ1-2; tentatively, D is TRBD1 (6 bases). This CDR3 is built from 14 residues. CDR1 and CDR2 from the germline V gene are LNHDA and SQIVND (reference sequence). The ends were cut back, 0 bases at V and 8 bases at J, with 13 bases in the middle. The CDR3 bases are TGTGCCAGTAGTATAGACACAAACAGGGCCGGCTACACCTTC. Translated: CASSIDTNRAGYTF.

The table lists this clonotype with a few counts. In DNA, the CDR3 is TGCAGTGCGGCGACAGGAAAAACTGAAGCTTTCTTT. Encoded protein: CSAATGKTEAFF. The chain has TRBV20-1 and TRBJ1-1; possible D gene TRBD1, 6 bases. Between the trimmed V and J ends, which lost 6 bases and 5 bases, there was a span of 13 bases. The germline V gene encodes CDR1 DFQATT and CDR2 SNEGSKA (reference sequence). This CDR3 has 12 amino acids.

This sequence joins TRBV15 and TRBJ1-6, with TRBD1 as a possible D gene (5 bases). Trimming removed 4 bases from V and 8 bases from J, with 18 bases in between. Per the germline V gene, CDR1 is LNHNV and CDR2 is YYDKDF (reference sequence). The CDR3 totals 16 residues. The CDR3 here is CATSTDNTGHYSPLHF. In DNA, the CDR3 is TGTGCCACCAGCACAGATAACACAGGACATTATTCACCCCTCCACTTT.

This clonotype was found many times. The rearrangement links TRBV5-1 to TRBJ1-5; D unresolved. The CDR3 extends over 13 amino acids. In germline, CDR1 is SGHRS, CDR2 YFSETQ. Trimming pared 2 bases from V and 8 bases from J, leaving 11 bases between. CDR3 residues: CASSLDSLEPQHF. CDR3 sequence (DNA): TGCGCCAGCAGCTTAGATTCCCTGGAGCCCCAGCATTTT.

In its sample, this clonotype was seen a few times. This rearrangement joins TRBV7-8 to TRBJ2-7; 7 bases fit TRBD1. J lost 1 base, V lost 7 bases, and 1 base had no gene match. CDR3 length: 12 amino acids. Germline V CDR1 and CDR2: SGHVS, FQNEAQ. Written as DNA, the CDR3 is TGTGCCAGCACGGGACAGTCCTACGAGCAGTACTTC. As protein: CASTGQSYEQYF.

This chain links TRBV5-5 with TRBJ1-2, with D maybe TRBD1 (5 bases). Germline V gives CDR1 SGHKS, CDR2 YYEKEE (reference sequence). This CDR3 comprises 15 residues. Trimming cost V 0 bases and J 1 base, with 10 bases left between them. The CDR3: CASSLEQANNYGYTF. Here the CDR3 DNA reads TGTGCCAGCAGCTTGGAACAGGCGAATAACTATGGCTACACCTTC.

This clonotype has a count of ten or more. The chain joins TRBV2 to TRBJ2-3; tentatively, D is TRBD1 (6 bases). V was shortened by 9 bases and J by 2 bases, with 15 bases between the two germline ends. Germline CDR1 SNHLY, CDR2 FYNNEI. The CDR3 covers 14 residues. As DNA, the CDR3 is TGTGCCAGTATCCCCAGGGGTAACACAGATACGCAGTATTTT. Protein: CASIPRGNTDTQYF.

This clonotype was detected many times. The rearrangement joins TRBV6-1 to TRBJ2-7; D not certain. CDR1 is MNHNS and CDR2 is SASEGT in the germline V gene. CDR3 length: 14 residues. V lost 7 bases and J 2 bases, leaving 15 bases between the germline ends. The CDR3: CASKIRTATYEQYF. In DNA, the CDR3 is TGTGCCAGCAAGATAAGGACCGCTACCTACGAGCAGTACTTC.

This chain links TRBV6-1 with TRBJ2-2; TRBD1 is a possible D gene (5 bases). Germline-derived CDR1 and CDR2 are MNHNS and SASEGT. The CDR3 spans 17 residues. Trimming removed 4 bases at V and 0 bases at J, with 15 bases between. CDR3: CASSVSGIYANTGELFF. For the CDR3, the DNA is TGTGCCAGCAGTGTTTCAGGGATCTACGCGAACACCGGGGAGCTGTTTTTT.

CDR3 sequence reads: CASSSGGPFEQYF. The DNA for the CDR3 is TGTGCCAGCAGCTCGGGAGGGCCTTTCGAGCAGTACTTC. The chain recombines TRBV7-7 with TRBJ2-7, with 8 bases lining up with TRBD2. CDR1 SSHAT and CDR2 FNYEAQ come from the germline V gene (reference sequence). Germline trimming cut 4 bases from V and 6 bases from J; bases unmatched to any gene: 5. This CDR3 spans 13 amino acids.

Comment on this clonotype: A read error is possible here, since a much larger clone lies one base away. The CDR3 end shows no conserved phenylalanine or tryptophan, and so a read error is likely. This chain uses TRBV7-9 with TRBJ1-5; D is possibly TRBD1 (6 bases). Trimming shortened V by 5 bases and J by 4 bases, and 12 bases separated the two germline ends. The CDR3 contains 14 residues. Per germline, CDR1 SEHNR and CDR2 FQNEAQ (reference sequence). For the CDR3, the DNA is TGTGCCAGCAGCGTCGACAGGACGAATCAGCCCCAGCATTCT. It specifies CASSVDRTNQPQHS.